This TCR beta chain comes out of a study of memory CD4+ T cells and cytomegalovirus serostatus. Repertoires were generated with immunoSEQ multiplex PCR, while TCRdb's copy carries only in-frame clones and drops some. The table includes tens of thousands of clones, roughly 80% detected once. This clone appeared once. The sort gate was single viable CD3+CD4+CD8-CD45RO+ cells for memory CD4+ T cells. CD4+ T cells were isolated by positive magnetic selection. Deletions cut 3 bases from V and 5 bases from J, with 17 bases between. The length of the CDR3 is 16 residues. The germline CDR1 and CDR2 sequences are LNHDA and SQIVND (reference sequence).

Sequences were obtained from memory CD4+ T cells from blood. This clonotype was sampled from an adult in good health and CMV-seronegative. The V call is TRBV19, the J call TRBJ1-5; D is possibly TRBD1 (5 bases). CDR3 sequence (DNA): TGTGCCAGTAGTATGGGGGTGGGGTATCGGGATCAGCCCCAGCATTTT. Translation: CASSMGVGYRDQPQHF.